The 14 T cell receptor beta chains reported below all come from one sample, sequenced in a study of OX40 agonist ivuxolimab in advanced cancers. TCRdb keeps only in-frame clones here, not all; method: immunoSEQ multiplex PCR. The table lists 100,000 or so clones, 95% to 96% of them singletons. The sequences come from CD4+ or CD8+ T cells sorted from blood, collected in a trial of the OX40 agonist ivuxolimab. The source of these receptors is an adult with an advanced solid tumor such as melanoma, head and neck, liver or kidney cancer.

This clone was seen only once. The chain uses TRBV5-6 and TRBJ1-2; D not certain. CDR1 is SGHDT and CDR2 is YYEEEE in the germline V gene. V shed 4 bases and J shed 11 bases, with 9 bases lying between them. CDR3 length: 10 amino acids. The chain's CDR3 is CASSGVGYTF. As DNA, the CDR3 is TGTGCCAGCAGCGGGGTTGGGTACACCTTC.

The chain uses TRBV19 and TRBJ2-7, with D perhaps matching TRBD1 or TRBD2 (5 bases each). This CDR3 is built from 14 residues. Germline CDR1 LNHDA, CDR2 SQIVND (reference sequence). Trimming removed 4 bases at V and 0 bases at J, with 10 bases between. The CDR3 DNA follows: TGTGCCAGTAGTACGGGACCGCCCTCCTACGAGCAGTACTTC. This codes for CASSTGPPSYEQYF.

This clone has only a few counts. The rearrangement joins TRBV10-2 to TRBJ1-2; D perhaps matches TRBD1 (6 bases). The CDR3 is 12 amino acids. Trimming left V 10 bases short and J 4 bases short, with 13 bases between. From germline, CDR1 is WSHSY and CDR2 SAAADI. The CDR3 here is CATLGGTYGYTF. In DNA form, the CDR3 reads TGCGCCACCCTAGGGGGGACCTATGGCTACACCTTC.

The chain employs TRBV27 and TRBJ2-7; TRBD1 agrees at 9 bases. This CDR3 is built from 13 residues. Germline V gene data show CDR1 as MNHEY and CDR2 as SMNVEV (reference sequence). V lost 8 bases, J lost 0 bases, and 2 bases stayed unmatched. The CDR3 region is CASGQGFSYEQYF. CDR3 in DNA: TGTGCCAGCGGACAGGGGTTCTCCTACGAGCAGTACTTC.

The rearrangement uses TRBV7-8 and TRBJ2-5; D is unresolved. CDR3 length equals 13 residues. The germline CDR1 and CDR2 sequences are SGHVS and FQNEAQ. Trimming cost V 11 bases and J 1 base, with 14 bases left between them. The CDR3 here is CASQSGIQETQYF. Here the CDR3 DNA reads TGTGCCTCCCAAAGTGGGATCCAAGAGACCCAGTACTTC.

V is TRBV14 and J is TRBJ2-5, with 9 bases fitting TRBD2. This CDR3 spans 15 amino acids. J lost 5 bases, V lost 3 bases, and 7 bases had no gene match. CDR1 and CDR2 (germline): SGHDN, FVKESK. The CDR3 loop is CASSHSSGGLETQYF. CDR3 bases: TGTGCCAGCAGCCACTCCAGCGGGGGGTTGGAGACCCAGTACTTC.

The chain carries TRBV15 and TRBJ2-2; 7 bases are shared with TRBD1. The trim removed 5 bases at V and 7 bases at J, leaving 13 bases unmatched. Germline-derived CDR1 and CDR2 are LNHNV and YYDKDF (reference sequence). The CDR3 has 16 amino acids. CDR3 sequence (DNA): TGTGCCACCAGCGCCACGACAGAAAGGGGGCACGGGGAGCTGTTTTTT. It specifies CATSATTERGHGELFF.

This chain joins TRBV4-3 and TRBJ1-5; D is perhaps TRBD1 (6 bases). Trimming shortened V by 3 bases and J by 7 bases, and 16 bases separated the two germline ends. The CDR3 is 15 residues long. Germline V gene data show CDR1 as LGHNA and CDR2 as YSLEER. The CDR3 region has the DNA TGCGCCAGCAGCCAGGATACAGGGCTGGGGCAGCCCCAGCATTTT. This gives the protein CASSQDTGLGQPQHF.

V gene TRBV9 combines with J gene TRBJ2-7; no definite D call. The CDR3 runs to 14 residues. V was clipped by 0 bases and J by 2 bases, with 9 bases between them. Germline CDR1 and CDR2: SGDLS and YYNGEE. CDR3 amino acids: CASSVGAGTYEQYF. The CDR3 bases are TGTGCCAGCAGCGTAGGGGCAGGAACCTACGAGCAGTACTTC.

This chain uses TRBV29-1 with TRBJ1-1; 9 bases align to TRBD1. V shed 4 bases, J shed 10 bases, and the junction held 13 bases outside the gene matches. Germline V CDR1 and CDR2: SQVTM, ANQGSEA. There are 14 residues in the CDR3. The DNA of the CDR3 is TGCAGCGTTGGGGGGACAGGGATGGGAAGTGGAGCTTTCTTT. Translating gives CSVGGTGMGSGAFF.

The CDR3 loop reads CASSQGFPSYGYTF. The CDR3 region has the DNA TGCGCCAGCAGCCAGGGATTCCCGTCCTATGGCTACACCTTC. The chain combines TRBV4-3 with TRBJ1-2; D not resolved. Germline V gene data show CDR1 as LGHNA and CDR2 as YSLEER. This CDR3 has 14 residues. The V end lost 3 bases, the J end lost 4 bases, and 12 bases lay between the germline ends.

This chain joins TRBV19 and TRBJ2-1; D is unclear. CDR3 length equals 15 residues. The germline V and J ends were trimmed by 3 bases and 3 bases, with 12 bases remaining between them. In germline, CDR1 is LNHDA, CDR2 SQIVND (reference sequence). CDR3: CASSMSRPDYNEQFF. Here the CDR3 DNA reads TGTGCCAGTAGTATGTCAAGGCCGGACTACAATGAGCAGTTCTTC. The full variable domain, with the rest looked up from reference TRBV19 and TRBJ2-1, is DGGITQSPKYLFRKEGQNVTLSCEQNLNHDAMYWYRQDPGQGLRLIYYSQIVNDFQKGDIAEGYSVSREKKESFPLTVTSAQKNPTAFYLCASSMSRPDYNEQFFGPGTRLTVL.

In nucleotides, the CDR3 is TGTGCCAGCACCGCTATCCCTGGCGGCCTTAACACGGAGCAGTTCTTC. This gives the protein CASTAIPGGLNTEQFF. The chain is built from TRBV5-6 and TRBJ2-1; no clear D. The CDR3 has 16 amino acids. The V end lost 6 bases, the J end lost 10 bases, and 26 bases lay between the germline ends. The V gene's germline CDR1 is SGHDT and CDR2 YYEEEE.

The V call is TRBV4-1, the J call TRBJ2-1; D is possibly TRBD1 (6 bases). V gave up 0 bases and J gave up 2 bases, with 11 bases separating them. The germline gives CDR1 MGHRA, CDR2 YSYEKL. The CDR3 has 16 residues. For the CDR3, the DNA is TGCGCCAGCAGCCAAGAAGGGGGTTTCACCTACAATGAGCAGTTCTTC. Translation gives CASSQEGGFTYNEQFF.